This TCR beta chain comes out of a study of Ad26.COV2.S vaccination and SARS-CoV-2 variants. Whole-study context: Ad26.COV2.S given intramuscularly, once or twice 56 days apart.

Clones were read by immunoSEQ multiplex PCR, and TCRdb kept only the in-frame ones, dropping some. Of about half a million clones listed, 80% to 90% are singletons. Treatment meaning: around 19 received Ad26.COV2.S at low or high dose, single or two shots; a few received placebo; per-sample allocation not given. Collection of the samples took place on day 63 after the first injection of vaccine or placebo. Trimming took 1 base from V and 0 from J; bases not matched to a gene: 5. The CDR3 covers 18 residues. The germline CDR1 and CDR2 sequences are LNHNV and YYDKDF (reference sequence). The TCR sequence derives from a person between 18 and 65 years old who received the Ad26.COV2.S COVID-19 vaccine or a placebo. The chain is built from TRBV15 and TRBJ2-3; 12 nucleotides align to TRBD1. Here the sequenced sample was peripheral blood, taken in a trial of Ad26.COV2.S vaccine versus placebo. The DNA of the CDR3 is TGTGCCACCAGCAGAGGCCGGGGACAGGGGGCAAGCACAGATACGCAGTATTTT. Amino acids: CATSRGRGQGASTDTQYF.